Following are 6 T cell receptor beta chains from one sample sequenced in a study of T cells in Graves' hyperthyroidism and ophthalmopathy. Amplified regions were TCR beta CDR3 sequences from RNA transcripts. In the first-round RT-PCR of the TCR CDR3, the HTBI primer set was used. TCRdb reanalysed the multiplex PCR reads using MiXCR and keeps one entry per CDR3 protein. The sample holds 550,000 to 700,000 distinct CDR3 sequences, under 60% seen once. Sequencing was done on a sample of peripheral blood or thyroid tissue (not recorded which). These receptors all come from an adult woman with Graves' disease, either hyperthyroidism or ophthalmopathy (not recorded which).

The V gene is TRBV7-2, the J gene TRBJ1-5, with D uncertain. The CDR3 has 13 amino acids. CDR1 is SGHTA, CDR2 FQGNSA, per germline. V was cut by 2 bases and J by 4 bases, with 6 bases left in between. CDR3 sequence: CASSLKSNQPQHF. CDR3 nucleotides: TGTGCCAGCAGCTTAAAGAGTAATCAGCCCCAGCATTTT.

The rearrangement uses TRBV20-1 and TRBJ2-5, with 9 bases matching TRBD2. Germline assignment: CDR1 DFQATT and CDR2 SNEGSKA (reference sequence). The CDR3 contains 17 residues. Losses at the gene ends were 0 bases for V and 5 bases for J; bases not matched to a gene: 13. The CDR3 DNA reads as TGCAGTGCTAGAGATGAAGGGGTAGCGGGAGACTTGGAGACCCAGTACTTC. Amino acids: CSARDEGVAGDLETQYF.

J is TRBJ2-5 and V is TRBV5-1; 11 positions agree with TRBD1. The V gene's germline CDR1 is SGHRS and CDR2 YFSETQ. The CDR3 length is 14 residues. J was trimmed by 5 bases and V by 3 bases; bases with no gene match: 3. The CDR3 protein is CASSWTGGEETQYF. The CDR3 DNA reads TGCGCCAGCAGCTGGACAGGGGGCGAGGAGACCCAGTACTTC.

This clonotype was found many times. The chain joins TRBV7-2 to TRBJ2-5; 10 positions match TRBD2. The V segment lost 1 base and the J segment 4 bases; nucleotides outside the gene matches: 3. Per germline, CDR1 SGHTA and CDR2 FQGNSA. The CDR3 sequence is 15 residues long. The CDR3 loop is CASSLGASGRETQYF. DNA for the CDR3: TGTGCCAGCAGCTTAGGGGCTAGCGGGAGAGAGACCCAGTACTTC.

CDR3 sequence (DNA): TGTGCCAGCAGTGACGTTATGGCAGGGGAATCGGCGGAGCTGTTTTTT. This codes for CASSDVMAGESAELFF. The V call is TRBV6-1, the J call TRBJ2-2, with D possibly matching TRBD1 (6 bases). Germline V gene sequence: CDR1 MNHNS, CDR2 SASEGT. This CDR3 has 16 residues. V lost 3 bases, J lost 10 bases, and 21 bases lay in between.

Ten or more counts support this clonotype. The chain uses TRBV12-3 or TRBV12-4 and TRBJ2-2; 9 bases match TRBD2. The CDR3 extends over 16 amino acids. Losses at the gene ends were 3 bases for V and 2 bases for J; bases not matched to a gene: 4. DNA for the CDR3: TGTGCCAGCAGTTTGGGGACTAGCCTCAACACCGGGGAGCTGTTTTTT. This encodes CASSLGTSLNTGELFF.